The sample holds many counts of the clone carrying this T cell receptor (beta chain). Its antigen is unidentified. Investigators reverse transcribed all isolated RNA, so they sequenced expressed TCRB transcripts. This table comes from immunoSEQ multiplex PCR, and its TCRdb copy is limited to in-frame clones, with some not included. The sample shows 250,000 to 400,000 clones, 12% to 15% of them seen only once. Averaging roughly 110 mL, one heparinised blood draw was given by each donor. CD4+ naive, central memory, regulatory and stem cell-like memory cells were sorted via CD45RO/CCR7/CD25/CD127/CD95/CD27. Without exception, sorted populations had purity beyond 95%. The sample is drawn from a study of beta chain features in type 1 diabetes. Regarding the study as a whole: Any HLA type influence on TCRB rearrangement was left unresolved here.

Sequenced sample: central memory CD4+ T cells from blood. The clonotype was recovered from a man aged 25 to 40 in good health.

This CDR3 is CASRRTTGETQYF. The CDR3, as DNA: TGTGCCAGTAGAAGGACTACCGGCGAGACCCAGTACTTC. This chain links TRBV19 with TRBJ2-5; the D gene is possibly TRBD2 (6 bases). Trimming took 6 bases from V and 5 from J, leaving 13 bases between them. This CDR3 has 13 residues. From germline, CDR1 is LNHDA and CDR2 SQIVND (reference sequence).